This is a list of T cell receptor beta chains from one sample in a study of T-cell memory formation after mild COVID-19. TCRdb independently ran MiXCR on the 5' RACE reads; one entry per CDR3 protein. The repertoire has around 300,000 distinct CDR3 sequences, 13% of them found once; the top ten carry about a fifth. The sample comprised PBMCs or a T cell subset sorted from them (not recorded which). All receptors come from a man younger than 35 who had mild COVID-19 (a few samples of this study predate the infection). Cell type and time point are not known. The CDR3 runs from the conserved cysteine through the conserved F or W.

V: TRBV6-2/TRBV6-3; CDR3: CASSQHGAIRGNEQFF
V: TRBV13; CDR3: CASSRGSTGGTEAFF
V: TRBV27; CDR3: CASSDWWGVSTEAFF
V: TRBV4-1; CDR3: CASSPIGETDTQYF
V: TRBV7-9; CDR3: CASSWEDDRNYGYTF
V: TRBV6-2/TRBV6-3; CDR3: CASSPPGLLETQYF
V: TRBV10-3; CDR3: CAISSTANTEAFF
V: TRBV4-1; CDR3: CASSQASRVSGRTEAFF
V: TRBV11-2; CDR3: CASSFEWALSYNEQFF
V: TRBV5-1; CDR3: CASSLEGSPYNEQFF
V: TRBV6-6; CDR3: CASSEDTALSYTF
V: TRBV30; CDR3: CAWSPSPGTDYTYEQYF
V: TRBV20-1; CDR3: CSASDPGKEAGELFF
V: TRBV7-9; CDR3: CASSLGRQGGPTF
V: TRBV6-2/TRBV6-3; CDR3: CASRTGTRGRTGELFF
V: TRBV3-1; CDR3: CASTHPSKEKLFF
V: TRBV4-1; CDR3: CASSQGVLGYLNTEAFF
V: TRBV7-2; CDR3: CASSPSWKETQYF
V: TRBV30; CDR3: CAWAGRYNEQFF
V: TRBV4-1; CDR3: CASSQVNLVSTDTQYF
V: TRBV27; CDR3: CASSAGAGPYNEQFF
V: TRBV7-3; CDR3: CASSYRRENTGELFF
V: TRBV11-1; CDR3: CASSELAGGADTQYF
V: TRBV4-2; CDR3: CASSQVPGATYEQYF
V: TRBV7-2; CDR3: CASSSTGVLNTEAFF
V: TRBV7-9; CDR3: CASTLSGSDTQYF
V: TRBV29-1; CDR3: CSVEDLAGTSTDTQYF
V: TRBV5-5; CDR3: CASSLNYGQGTSGNTIYF
V: TRBV18; CDR3: CASSLPGRPQETQYF
V: TRBV14; CDR3: CASSQDNGRGRGETQYF
V: TRBV7-8; CDR3: CASSLGVWGKLFF
V: TRBV7-9; CDR3: CASSRQGGSKNIQYF